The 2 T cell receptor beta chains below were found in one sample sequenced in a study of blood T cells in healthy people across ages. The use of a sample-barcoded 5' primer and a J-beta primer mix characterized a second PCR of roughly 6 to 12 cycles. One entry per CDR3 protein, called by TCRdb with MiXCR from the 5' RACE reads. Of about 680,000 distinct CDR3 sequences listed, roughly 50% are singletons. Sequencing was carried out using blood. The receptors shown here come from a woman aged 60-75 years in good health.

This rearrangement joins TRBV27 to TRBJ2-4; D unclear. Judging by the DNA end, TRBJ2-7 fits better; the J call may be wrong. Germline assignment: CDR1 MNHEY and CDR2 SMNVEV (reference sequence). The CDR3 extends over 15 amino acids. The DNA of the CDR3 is TGTGCCAGCGGTCTCCTGACCGGGTTGGACTACGAGCAGTACTTC. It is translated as CASGLLTGLDYEQYF.

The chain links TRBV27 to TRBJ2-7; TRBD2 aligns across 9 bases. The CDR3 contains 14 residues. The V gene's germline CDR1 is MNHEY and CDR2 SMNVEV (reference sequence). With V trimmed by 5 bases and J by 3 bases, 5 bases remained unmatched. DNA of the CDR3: TGTGCCAGCAGTATTAGCGGGAGCGACTACGAGCAGTACTTC. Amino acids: CASSISGSDYEQYF.